This T cell receptor (beta chain) derives from a study of OX40 agonist ivuxolimab in advanced cancers. Study-level information: From 23 to 79 years was the age range, with a mean of around 60 years, and over 80% were male. Partial responses occurred in three patients (one hepatocellular carcinoma, two cutaneous melanoma).

Regarding the study as a whole: With doses of 0.1-3.0 mg/kg, partial responders showed among the lowest clonal expansion. In general, CD8+ T cells held more expanded clones than CD4+ did, on average.

Remarks on this clone: Antigen: not known.

TCRdb keeps only in-frame clones here, not all; method: immunoSEQ multiplex PCR. The sample carries 95,000 to 150,000 clones, roughly 95% recorded once. Sequenced here: CD4+ or CD8+ T cells sorted from blood, sampled in a trial of the OX40 agonist ivuxolimab. The TCR originated in an adult with an advanced solid tumor such as melanoma, head and neck, liver or kidney cancer.

This chain's CDR3 is CASSLGGQGRLIYNEQFF. The CDR3 DNA reads as TGTGCCAGCAGCTTAGGGGGACAGGGTCGTTTGATTTACAATGAGCAGTTCTTC. The V and J genes are TRBV11-2 and TRBJ2-1; 9 bases align to TRBD1. Germline V gene sequence: CDR1 SGHAT, CDR2 FQNNGV. The V gene end was trimmed by 1 base and the J gene end by 4 bases; junction bases not matched to a gene: 11. The CDR3 loop spans 18 amino acids.